This T cell receptor (beta chain) appears in the sequencing data of a study of CD8+ T cells in alopecia areata. The study's findings and limits: Elevated clonality characterized lesional scalp relative to normal scalp, particularly in alopecia totalis/universalis.

Deletions cut 2 bases from V and 0 bases from J, with 9 bases between. Germline V lookup: CDR1 SGDLS, CDR2 YYNGEE. CDR3 length: 14 residues. This clone was picked up a small number of times. Its antigen is unidentified. Other DNA sequences within the sample encode an identical CDR3. RNA was isolated and reverse transcribed to cDNA, the sequencing template. The method was immunoSEQ multiplex PCR; TCRdb's version includes in-frame clones alone and lacks a portion of them. The table records 90,000 to 120,000 clones, approximately 59% of them present only once. This TCR was recovered from a human donor in good health. Specimen: CD8+ T cells sorted from blood. This sequence joins TRBV9 and TRBJ2-7, with D unresolved. CDR3 protein: CASSVGGSSYEQYF. DNA for the CDR3: TGTGCCAGCAGCGTCGGTGGGTCCTCCTACGAGCAGTACTTC.